Below are 30 T cell receptor beta chains sequenced from a single sample in a study of T cells in women clearing cervical HPV infection. Clones were read by immunoSEQ multiplex PCR, and TCRdb kept only the in-frame ones, dropping some. The specimen's table records 20,000 to 25,000 clones. The material sequenced was blood buffy coat. These receptors all come from a woman aged 18 to 69 with a cervical HPV16 infection that either progressed to CIN3+ or cleared (not recorded which).

About this clone: The missing CDR3 end, 3 residues past where the read stops, is filled in from the germline J gene. V usage is TRBV7-9 and J usage is TRBJ1-1; D ambiguous. This CDR3 has 15 amino acids. The germline gives CDR1 SEHNR, CDR2 FQNEAQ (reference sequence). Between the trimmed V and J ends, which lost 5 bases and 6 bases, there was a span of 19 bases. Incomplete CDR3 DNA: TGTGCCAGCAGCGATCGAACCCAGGCACTCCCTGAA. Translating it yields CASSDRTQALPE. In full, the CDR3 is CASSDRTQALPEAFF.

Concerning this clone: Read data end 3 residues before the CDR3 end; the end is taken from the germline J gene. The chain employs TRBV29-1 and TRBJ1-1; 7 nucleotides align to TRBD1. CDR3 length: 13 residues. The junction had 11 bases not matched to a gene; V was cut back by 7 bases and J by 6 bases. CDR1 and CDR2 (germline): SQVTM, ANQGSEA. The CDR3 DNA, read in part, is TGCAGCGCAGGACAGGCGGTGAGCGCTGAA. It translates to CSAGQAVSAE. The whole CDR3 sequence reads CSAGQAVSAEAFF.

A note on this clone: The read ends 3 residues before the CDR3 terminus; that terminus is restored from the germline J gene. The chain combines TRBV19 with TRBJ1-1, with TRBD1 matching 7 bases. The CDR3 extends over 14 amino acids. Germline CDR1 is LNHDA and CDR2 is SQIVND (reference sequence). The junction had 4 bases not matched to a gene; V was cut back by 5 bases and J by 1 base. The CDR3: CASSVGQPNTEAFF. CDR3 DNA (partial): TGTGCCAGTAGTGTGGGACAGCCGAACACTGAA.

To note about this clone: The CDR3 extends 3 residues past the end of the read, so its final part is completed from the germline J gene. J is TRBJ1-2 and V is TRBV20-1; 9 bases are a match to TRBD1. With V trimmed by 1 base and J by 4 bases, 7 bases remained unmatched. The CDR3 length is 15 residues. Germline assignment: CDR1 DFQATT and CDR2 SNEGSKA (reference sequence). The covered CDR3 bases are TGCAGTGCTAGAGTACCGGGACAGGGCATCTATGGC. This translates into CSARVPGQGIYG. In full, the CDR3 is CSARVPGQGIYGYTF.

Concerning this clone: The read terminates 3 residues ahead of where the CDR3 ends, so the germline J gene completes it. V and J are TRBV12-3 or TRBV12-4 and TRBJ1-2; 7 positions agree with TRBD1. This CDR3 comprises 15 residues. Unmatched junction bases numbered 2, after V lost 0 bases and J lost 1 base. CDR3: CASSLAAGGNYGYTF. The DNA read from the CDR3 is TGTGCCAGCAGTTTAGCGGCAGGGGGTAACTATGGC.

A word on this clone: The CDR3 is cut off 3 residues early in the read; its end comes from the germline J gene. This chain links TRBV12-3 or TRBV12-4 with TRBJ2-1; 9 nucleotides align to TRBD2. There are 14 residues in the CDR3. V was pared by 7 bases and J by 6 bases, with 7 bases of the junction left unmatched. The CDR3: CASNLGLARNEQFF. CDR3 bases read: TGTGCCAGCAACCTCGGACTAGCGCGCAATGAG.

As concerns this clone: The CDR3 is cut off 3 residues early in the read; its end comes from the germline J gene. This chain uses TRBV18 with TRBJ2-5; D possibly corresponds to TRBD2 (6 bases). V dropped 3 bases and J dropped 1 base, with 12 bases sitting between them. The CDR3 runs to 15 residues. The germline gives CDR1 KGHSH, CDR2 LQKENI. The DNA read from the CDR3 is TGTGCCAGCTCACCGGGAGCGGGCTTCCAAGAGACC. It yields the protein CASSPGAGFQET. The CDR3 reads in full as CASSPGAGFQETQYF.

In regard to this clone: The read comes to an end 3 residues before the CDR3 does, leaving the germline J gene to fill in the end. The genes are TRBV9 and TRBJ1-6; tentatively, D is TRBD1 (5 bases). The CDR3 spans 16 residues. V lost 0 bases to trimming and J lost 4 bases, with 11 bases between them. Germline CDR1 and CDR2: SGDLS and YYNGEE. The covered CDR3 bases are TGTGCCAGCAGCGTAGGGGGCGACAGATATAATTCACCC. As protein: CASSVGGDRYNSP. The whole CDR3 is CASSVGGDRYNSPLHF.

A remark on this clone: The read stops 3 residues short of the end of the CDR3; the missing end is completed from the germline J gene. The gene calls are TRBV11-3 and TRBJ2-7, with a possible D match to TRBD1 (6 bases). Per the germline V gene, CDR1 is SGHNT and CDR2 is YENEEA. Trimming cost V 5 bases and J 5 bases, with 13 bases left between them. The CDR3 sequence is 13 residues long. Incomplete CDR3 DNA: TGTGCCAGCAGCGAATACAGGGACCACGAG. Amino acid sequence: CASSEYRDHE. Given in full, the CDR3 is CASSEYRDHEQYF. The complete variable domain, with remaining parts taken from reference TRBV11-3 and TRBJ2-7, reads EAGVVQSPRYKIIEKKQPVAFWCNPISGHNTLYWYLQNLGQGPELLIRYENEEAVDDSQLPKDRFSAERLKGVDSTLKIQPAELGDSAVYLCASSEYRDHEQYFGPGTRLTVT.

A remark on this clone: With the read ending 3 residues before the CDR3 end, the germline J gene is used to fill in that end. The chain carries TRBV19 and TRBJ2-2; 8 bases map to TRBD1. The CDR3 length is 16 residues. With 6 bases clipped from V and 5 bases from J, the junction kept 11 bases outside the gene matches. CDR1 and CDR2 (germline): LNHDA, SQIVND (reference sequence). CDR3: CASSRDRSLETGELFF. The CDR3 bases that were read are TGTGCCAGTAGCAGGGACAGGTCGCTTGAGACCGGGGAG. Together with reference TRBV19 and TRBJ2-2, the CDR3 gives the full variable domain: DGGITQSPKYLFRKEGQNVTLSCEQNLNHDAMYWYRQDPGQGLRLIYYSQIVNDFQKGDIAEGYSVSREKKESFPLTVTSAQKNPTAFYLCASSRDRSLETGELFFGEGSRLTVL.

Worth noting for this clone: The read halts 3 residues ahead of the CDR3 end, with the missing end drawn from the germline J gene. The J gene is TRBJ2-5, the V gene TRBV7-2; perhaps TRBD1 as D (6 bases). Germline lookup yields CDR1 SGHTA and CDR2 FQGNSA. The CDR3 totals 12 residues. Trimming cost V 5 bases and J 4 bases, with 8 bases left between them. Partial CDR3 DNA: TGTGCCAGCAGCATGGACAGAGAGACC. It is translated as CASSMDRET. The full CDR3 reads CASSMDRETQYF.

Worth noting for this clone: The missing CDR3 end, 3 residues past where the read stops, is filled in from the germline J gene. The chain joins TRBV20-1 to TRBJ2-1; either TRBD1 or TRBD2 may fit D (5 bases each). Trimming removed 0 bases at V and 6 bases at J, with 15 bases between. The CDR3 is made up of 15 amino acids. The germline V gene has CDR1 DFQATT and CDR2 SNEGSKA (reference sequence). CDR3 DNA, as far as it was read: TGCAGTGCTAGAGATCGGCAGGGTGGGAGCAATGAG. It is translated as CSARDRQGGSNE. The entire CDR3 reads CSARDRQGGSNEQFF.

A remark on this clone: The CDR3 extends 3 residues past the end of the read, so its final part is completed from the germline J gene. This chain links TRBV5-1 with TRBJ1-4; no clear D. This CDR3 is 14 amino acids long. The germline CDR1 and CDR2 sequences are SGHRS and YFSETQ. Trimming left V 5 bases short and J 5 bases short, with 13 bases between. CDR3 loop: CASSRWADNEKLFF. The DNA read from the CDR3 is TGCGCCAGCAGTCGGTGGGCAGACAATGAAAAA.

As to this clone: The read halts 3 residues ahead of the CDR3 end, with the missing end drawn from the germline J gene. The rearrangement uses TRBV10-3 and TRBJ1-2; 9 bases line up with TRBD1. The CDR3 covers 15 residues. CDR1 ENHRY and CDR2 SYGVKD come from the germline V gene. Trimming removed 4 bases from V and 6 bases from J; junction bases left unmatched: 9. The CDR3 protein is CAISGGTGQSNGYTF. The CDR3 DNA, read in part, is TGTGCCATCAGTGGGGGGACAGGGCAGTCTAATGGC.

Points on this clone: The read ends 3 residues early relative to the CDR3; the germline J gene fills the gap. V is TRBV7-9 and J is TRBJ1-2, with D uncertain. The V and J ends lost 3 bases and 5 bases respectively, with 4 bases between them. CDR1 SEHNR and CDR2 FQNEAQ come from the germline V gene (reference sequence). This CDR3 has 11 residues. The CDR3 loop is CASSFRYGYTF. The DNA read from the CDR3 is TGTGCCAGCAGCTTCCGTTATGGC.

Points on this clone: Read coverage stops 3 residues before the CDR3 terminus; the germline J gene supplies the remainder. The J gene is TRBJ1-5, the V gene TRBV20-1, with a tentative D call TRBD1 (6 bases). The CDR3 contains 15 residues. Trimming removed 1 base at V and 4 bases at J, with 14 bases between. The germline gives CDR1 DFQATT, CDR2 SNEGSKA (reference sequence). The CDR3 here is CSARVAGHLNQPQHF. CDR3 DNA (partial): TGCAGTGCTAGAGTAGCGGGACATCTAAATCAGCCC.

Worth noting for this clone: The sequenced fragment ends 3 residues before the CDR3 boundary, so the rest is inferred from the germline J gene. The chain couples TRBV29-1 to TRBJ1-1, with 7 positions matching TRBD1. After removal of 1 base from V and 1 base from J, the junction contained 9 bases not matched to a gene. The CDR3 runs 16 residues. Germline V lookup: CDR1 SQVTM, CDR2 ANQGSEA. The CDR3 DNA, read in part, is TGCAGCGTTGAAGGAGGTGGACAGGCGCCGAACACTGAA. It is translated as CSVEGGGQAPNTE. The full CDR3 reads CSVEGGGQAPNTEAFF.

Concerning this clone: The read ends 3 residues before the CDR3 terminus; that terminus is restored from the germline J gene. V gene TRBV10-1 combines with J gene TRBJ1-2; possible D gene TRBD1, 5 bases. In germline, CDR1 is WNHNN, CDR2 SYGVQD (reference sequence). The CDR3 consists of 14 residues. CDR3 DNA (partial): TGCGCCAGCAGTGAGTCTCGGGGGATGGAAGGC. This encodes CASSESRGMEG. The full CDR3 protein reads CASSESRGMEGYTF.

A word on this clone: The CDR3 end is not reached by the read, which stops 3 residues before it; the germline J gene fills it in. This rearrangement joins TRBV6-2 or TRBV6-3 to TRBJ1-2; the D gene is possibly TRBD1 (6 bases). CDR3 length: 15 amino acids. CDR1 and CDR2 (germline): MNHEY, SVGEGT. The covered CDR3 bases are TGTGCCAGCACCTACACCTTCCCGGCGCAGGGGGGC. Encoded protein: CASTYTFPAQGG. The complete CDR3 reads CASTYTFPAQGGYTF.

As to this clone: The read ends 3 residues early relative to the CDR3; the germline J gene fills the gap. The chain has TRBV2 and TRBJ1-2; 7 bases line up with TRBD1. Germline lookup yields CDR1 SNHLY and CDR2 FYNNEI. The length of the CDR3 is 13 residues. Trimming at V came to 6 bases and at J to 4 bases, leaving 5 bases not matched to a gene. The CDR3: CASSKQGPYGYTF. The sequenced CDR3 bases are TGTGCCAGCAGCAAACAGGGGCCCTATGGC.

Of note for this clone: With the read ending 3 residues before the CDR3 end, the germline J gene is used to fill in that end. The chain carries TRBV20-1 and TRBJ2-7; the D gene is possibly TRBD2 (5 bases). The germline CDR1 and CDR2 sequences are DFQATT and SNEGSKA (reference sequence). The V and J ends lost 3 bases and 1 base respectively, with 10 bases between them. The CDR3 is 13 amino acids. The part of the CDR3 DNA that was read is TGCAGTGCTAGGGACTGGATTTCCTACGAG. Its translation is CSARDWISYE. The full CDR3 reads CSARDWISYEQYF.

Notes on this clone: The read ends 3 residues before the CDR3 terminus; that terminus is restored from the germline J gene. The chain recombines TRBV20-1 with TRBJ2-7; possibly TRBD2 for D (6 bases). Germline lookup yields CDR1 DFQATT and CDR2 SNEGSKA (reference sequence). Trimming stripped 5 bases from V and 2 bases from J, with 13 bases between. The CDR3 runs to 13 residues. CDR3 DNA, as far as it was read: TGCAGTGCTCCGGGACCGGGGGCCTACGAG. Its protein product is CSAPGPGAYE. The full-length CDR3 reads as CSAPGPGAYEQYF.

Notes on this clone: The CDR3 extends 3 residues past the end of the read, so its final part is completed from the germline J gene. The chain joins TRBV7-9 to TRBJ1-2, with TRBD1 identical over 8 bases. Germline V gives CDR1 SEHNR, CDR2 FQNEAQ (reference sequence). This CDR3 comprises 15 residues. After removal of 5 bases from V and 4 bases from J, the junction contained 9 bases not matched to a gene. CDR3 DNA, as far as it was read: TGTGCCAGCAGCCCGAGCGACAGGGGTCCCTATGGC. Translating gives CASSPSDRGPYG. Given in full, the CDR3 is CASSPSDRGPYGYTF.

The CDR3 bases that were read are TGTGCCAGCAGCAGGGGGGGGTGGGGTCGTGATGGC. As protein: CASSRGGWGRDG. In full, the CDR3 reads CASSRGGWGRDGYTF. The genes are TRBV11-2 and TRBJ1-2; D possibly corresponds to TRBD1 (6 bases). Coverage ceases 3 residues before the CDR3 finishes, and the germline J gene fills in the end. V lost 5 bases and J lost 6, with 19 bases in between. This CDR3 is built from 15 residues. CDR1 SGHAT and CDR2 FQNNGV come from the germline V gene.

Worth noting for this clone: The missing CDR3 end, 3 residues past where the read stops, is filled in from the germline J gene. V and J are TRBV5-1 and TRBJ2-1; weak D call: TRBD2 (5 bases). Germline lookup yields CDR1 SGHRS and CDR2 YFSETQ. V lost 2 bases to trimming and J lost 2 bases, with 8 bases between them. This CDR3 has 14 amino acids. This CDR3 reads CASSFGDTYNEQFF. CDR3 DNA, as far as it was read: TGCGCCAGCAGCTTCGGGGATACCTACAATGAG. Full variable domain (missing parts from reference TRBV5-1 and TRBJ2-1): KAGVTQTPRYLIKTRGQQVTLSCSPISGHRSVSWYQQTPGQGLQFLFEYFSETQRNKGNFPGRFSGRQFSNSRSEMNVSTLELGDSALYLCASSFGDTYNEQFFGPGTRLTVL.

To note about this clone: The CDR3 end lies 3 residues beyond the end of the read and is filled in from the germline J gene. The chain links TRBV7-3 to TRBJ1-1; TRBD1 is a possible D gene (6 bases). Germline V gives CDR1 SGHTA, CDR2 FQGTGA. V lost 5 bases and J 0 bases, leaving 10 bases between the germline ends. The CDR3 runs 14 residues. CDR3 protein: CASSTGTMNTEAFF. The part of the CDR3 DNA that was read is TGTGCCAGCAGCACAGGGACCATGAACACTGAA. The variable domain in full, with the rest retrieved from reference TRBV7-3 and TRBJ1-1, is GAGVSQTPSNKVTEKGKYVELRCDPISGHTALYWYRQSLGQGPEFLIYFQGTGAADDSGLPNDRFFAVRPEGSVSTLKIQRTERGDSAVYLCASSTGTMNTEAFFGQGTRLTVV.

About this clone itself: Compared with germline, one end of the junction differs, possibly owing to a read error. Coverage ceases 3 residues before the CDR3 finishes, and the germline J gene fills in the end. The V call is TRBV4-2, the J call TRBJ1-2, with TRBD1 matching over 7 bases. CDR3 size: 15 residues. Germline V gene lookup returns CDR1 LGHNA and CDR2 YNFKEQ. CDR3 DNA (partial): TGCGCCAGCAGCCAAGGAGCTGGGACAGACTATGGC. This sequence encodes CASSQGAGTDYG. The whole CDR3 sequence is CASSQGAGTDYGYTF.

Note on this clone: The DNA ends 3 residues before the CDR3 does, and the rest of the CDR3 is filled in from the germline J gene. The chain has TRBV29-1 and TRBJ1-2; 9 bases line up with TRBD1. CDR3 size: 14 residues. CDR1 is SQVTM and CDR2 is ANQGSEA in the germline V gene. This CDR3 reads CSVKAGTGLYGYTF. Incomplete CDR3 DNA: TGCAGCGTTAAGGCCGGGACAGGGCTATACGGC.

A note on this clone: The read is 3 residues too short to cover the CDR3 end, so that end is filled in from the germline J gene. V and J are TRBV6-2 or TRBV6-3 and TRBJ2-1, with 7 nucleotides matching TRBD2. Germline V CDR1 and CDR2: MNHEY, SVGEGT. This CDR3 is 15 amino acids long. V dropped 7 bases and J dropped 1; count of bases not matched to a gene: 7. The CDR3 protein is CASTNSGHSYNEQFF. The sequenced CDR3 bases are TGTGCCAGCACTAATAGCGGGCATTCCTACAATGAG.

Worth noting for this clone: With the read ending 3 residues before the CDR3 end, the germline J gene is used to fill in that end. The chain joins TRBV30 to TRBJ1-1; 9 bases match TRBD1. This CDR3 is 16 amino acids long. The V segment lost 2 bases and the J segment 0 bases; nucleotides outside the gene matches: 7. Germline CDR1 reads GTSNPN; CDR2 reads SVGIG (reference sequence). The CDR3 is CAWSPTDRGMNTEAFF. CDR3 bases read: TGTGCCTGGAGTCCCACGGACAGGGGAATGAACACTGAA.